This entry lists 13 T cell receptor beta chains sequenced from one sample in a study of cytomegalovirus exposure and HLA in healthy donors. Primers included in the PCR were 60 Vbeta and 13 Jbeta primers. Produced via immunoSEQ multiplex PCR; TCRdb's table is partial and in-frame only. Counted here are about 110,000 clones, approximately 83% occurring once; the ten biggest clones make up 1.5% to 2%. The sequencing input was PBMCs. The receptor source for this set is a man in his forties in good health and CMV-seronegative.

V usage is TRBV7-3 and J usage is TRBJ2-1; 10 bases are shared with TRBD2. Germline V gene sequence: CDR1 SGHTA, CDR2 FQGTGA. With V trimmed by 5 bases and J by 7 bases, 11 bases remained unmatched. There are 16 residues in the CDR3. The CDR3 spells CASSRTSGGAHNEQFF. As DNA, the CDR3 is TGTGCCAGCAGCAGAACGAGCGGGGGGGCTCATAATGAGCAGTTCTTC.

This rearrangement joins TRBV5-1 to TRBJ2-5; 8 bases fit TRBD2. V gave up 7 bases and J gave up 1 base; unmatched junction bases: 6. Looked up from germline, CDR1 is SGHRS and CDR2 is YFSETQ. CDR3 length: 14 amino acids. CDR3 in amino acids: CASVAGGLQETQYF. DNA for the CDR3: TGCGCCAGCGTGGCGGGGGGCCTCCAAGAGACCCAGTACTTC.

The V and J genes are TRBV5-1 and TRBJ2-1; TRBD2 is a possible D gene (7 bases). Germline values: CDR1 SGHRS, CDR2 YFSETQ. This CDR3 is built from 14 residues. V lost 1 base and J 9 bases, leaving 14 bases between the germline ends. The CDR3 DNA reads as TGCGCCAGCAGCTTGCCGACAGGCGGGGGTGAGCAGTTCTTC. The encoded protein is CASSLPTGGGEQFF.

This chain connects TRBV7-2 to TRBJ1-1; perhaps TRBD1 as D (5 bases). This CDR3 spans 15 amino acids. V was trimmed by 5 bases and J by 5 bases, leaving 18 bases between them. CDR1 is SGHTA, CDR2 FQGNSA, per germline. Written as DNA, the CDR3 is TGTGCCAGCAGCCTGGGGGGGGAGAGAAGGACTGAAGCTTTCTTT. Amino acid sequence: CASSLGGERRTEAFF. Combining the CDR3 with reference TRBV7-2 and TRBJ1-1 gives the whole variable domain GAGVSQSPSNKVTEKGKDVELRCDPISGHTALYWYRQSLGQGLEFLIYFQGNSAPDKSGLPSDRFSAERTGGSVSTLTIQRTQQEDSAVYLCASSLGGERRTEAFFGQGTRLTVV.

This clone was detected only once. The V gene is TRBV10-2, the J gene TRBJ2-3; no firm D call. The V gene's germline CDR1 is WSHSY and CDR2 SAAADI. The CDR3 covers 17 residues. Trimming took 2 bases from V and 0 from J, leaving 15 bases between them. CDR3 in DNA: TGCGCCAGCAGTGAGCCCCGGTACCCCCTGAGCACAGATACGCAGTATTTT. This gives the protein CASSEPRYPLSTDTQYF.

The CDR3: CASSSSGLGTEAFF. In DNA, the CDR3 is TGTGCCAGCAGCTCATCAGGGTTAGGCACTGAAGCTTTCTTT. The V and J genes are TRBV9 and TRBJ1-1, with D perhaps TRBD1 (5 bases). Germline values: CDR1 SGDLS, CDR2 YYNGEE. This CDR3 is 14 amino acids long. Between the trimmed V and J ends, which lost 4 bases and 4 bases, there was a span of 14 bases.

CDR3 residues: CASSINFPTEAFF. In DNA, the CDR3 is TGCGCCAGCAGCATAAATTTTCCCACTGAAGCTTTCTTT. This chain joins TRBV5-1 and TRBJ1-1; D remains ambiguous. CDR1 and CDR2 (germline): SGHRS, YFSETQ. V shed 4 bases and J shed 4 bases, with 11 bases lying between them. The CDR3 is 13 residues long.

V usage is TRBV5-6 and J usage is TRBJ1-1; D is possibly TRBD1 (6 bases). CDR3 length: 13 amino acids. With 1 base removed from V and 3 bases from J, the gap between germline ends came to 7 bases. From germline, CDR1 is SGHDT and CDR2 YYEEEE. CDR3 sequence: CASSLTGYTEAFF. The DNA for the CDR3 is TGTGCCAGCAGCTTGACAGGGTACACTGAAGCTTTCTTT.

The rearrangement uses TRBV7-2 and TRBJ1-6, with D possibly matching TRBD1 (5 bases). Trimming removed 4 bases at V and 9 bases at J, with 16 bases between. The CDR3 has 15 residues. CDR1 and CDR2 from the germline V gene are SGHTA and FQGNSA. In nucleotides, the CDR3 is TGTGCCAGCAGCTCCCCCGGGCAGGGTGGTTCACCCCTCCACTTT. Translated: CASSSPGQGGSPLHF.

The rearrangement uses TRBV6-1 and TRBJ1-5; tentative D call: TRBD1 (5 bases). Germline CDR1 MNHNS, CDR2 SASEGT. CDR3 length: 15 amino acids. V was clipped by 2 bases and J by 3 bases, with 11 bases between them. In nucleotides, the CDR3 is TGTGCCAGCAGTGAAATAGACAGCTACAATCAGCCCCAGCATTTT. Amino acids: CASSEIDSYNQPQHF.

The gene calls are TRBV9 and TRBJ2-5; 11 bases agree with TRBD2. Losses at the gene ends were 3 bases for V and 4 bases for J; bases not matched to a gene: 11. The CDR3 runs to 17 residues. The germline V gene encodes CDR1 SGDLS and CDR2 YYNGEE. CDR3 DNA sequence: TGTGCCAGCAGCGAGACCCCTAGCGGGGGGCGAGGAGAGACCCAGTACTTC. Its protein is CASSETPSGGRGETQYF.

This rearrangement joins TRBV10-3 to TRBJ2-7, with D possibly TRBD1 on 5 matching bases. The CDR3 runs 14 residues. V was trimmed by 2 bases and J by 1 base, leaving 9 bases between them. CDR1 and CDR2 (germline): ENHRY, SYGVKD. Here the CDR3 reads CAISEDRGSYEQYF. The CDR3 coding sequence is TGTGCCATCAGTGAGGATAGGGGTTCCTACGAGCAGTACTTC.

V is TRBV9 and J is TRBJ1-3, with D perhaps matching TRBD1 (5 bases). The V gene lost 2 bases and the J gene lost 0 bases, with 18 bases spanning the gap. The germline gives CDR1 SGDLS, CDR2 YYNGEE. The CDR3 runs to 18 residues. The CDR3 nucleotides are TGTGCCAGCAGCGTCTTGGAGTCAGGGATCCTCTCTGGAAACACCATATATTTT. This sequence encodes CASSVLESGILSGNTIYF.